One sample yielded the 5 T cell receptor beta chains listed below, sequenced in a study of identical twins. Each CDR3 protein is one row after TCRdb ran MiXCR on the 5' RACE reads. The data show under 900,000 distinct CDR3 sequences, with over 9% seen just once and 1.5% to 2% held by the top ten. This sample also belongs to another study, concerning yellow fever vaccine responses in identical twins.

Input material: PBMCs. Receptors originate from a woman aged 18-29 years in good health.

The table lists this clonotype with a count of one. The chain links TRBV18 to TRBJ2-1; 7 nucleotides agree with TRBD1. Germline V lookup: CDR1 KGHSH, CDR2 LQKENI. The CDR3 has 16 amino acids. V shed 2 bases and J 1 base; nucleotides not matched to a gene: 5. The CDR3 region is CASSPTGVLSYNEQFF. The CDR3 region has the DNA TGTGCCAGCTCACCAACAGGGGTGCTATCCTACAATGAGCAGTTCTTC.

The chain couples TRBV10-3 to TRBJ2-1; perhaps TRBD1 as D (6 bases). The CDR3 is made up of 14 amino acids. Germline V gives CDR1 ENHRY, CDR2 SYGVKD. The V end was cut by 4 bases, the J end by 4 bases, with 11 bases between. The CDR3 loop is CAISGGQNYNEQFF. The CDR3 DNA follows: TGTGCCATCAGTGGCGGACAGAATTACAATGAGCAGTTCTTC.

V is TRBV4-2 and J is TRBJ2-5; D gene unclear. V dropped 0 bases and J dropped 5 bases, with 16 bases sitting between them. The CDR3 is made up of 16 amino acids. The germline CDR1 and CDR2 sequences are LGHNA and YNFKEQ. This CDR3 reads CASSQESDWPAETQYF. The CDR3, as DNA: TGTGCCAGCAGCCAAGAATCCGACTGGCCGGCGGAGACCCAGTACTTC.

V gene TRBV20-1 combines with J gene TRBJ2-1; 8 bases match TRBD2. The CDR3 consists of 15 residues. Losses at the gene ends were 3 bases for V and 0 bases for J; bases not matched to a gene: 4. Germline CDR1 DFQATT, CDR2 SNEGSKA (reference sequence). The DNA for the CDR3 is TGCAGTGCTAGCGGACTAGCTGGCTCCTACAATGAGCAGTTCTTC. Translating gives CSASGLAGSYNEQFF.

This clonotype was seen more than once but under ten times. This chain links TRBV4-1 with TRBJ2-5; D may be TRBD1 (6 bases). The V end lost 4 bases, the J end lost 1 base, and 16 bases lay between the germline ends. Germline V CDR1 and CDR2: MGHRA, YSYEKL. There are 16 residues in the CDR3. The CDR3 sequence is CASSPTRTATQETQYF. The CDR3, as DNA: TGCGCCAGCAGCCCAACTCGGACAGCAACCCAAGAGACCCAGTACTTC.